The 8 T cell receptor beta chains listed next were all sequenced from one sample in a study of Ad26.COV2.S vaccination and SARS-CoV-2 variants. This table comes from immunoSEQ multiplex PCR, and its TCRdb copy is limited to in-frame clones, with some not included. The sample has around 370,000 clones; around 90% are singletons. The sample in question was peripheral blood, obtained after recovery from COVID-19. Source of these receptors: a human donor who had recovered from COVID-19.

This chain joins TRBV10-2 and TRBJ2-7; maybe TRBD2 (5 bases). CDR1 and CDR2 from the germline V gene are WSHSY and SAAADI. The CDR3 has 13 amino acids. The V end lost 3 bases, the J end lost 4 bases, and 10 bases lay between the germline ends. CDR3 sequence reads: CASSDGIAYEQYF. CDR3 nucleotide sequence: TGCGCCAGCAGTGACGGGATTGCGTACGAGCAGTACTTC.

The rearrangement uses TRBV27 and TRBJ1-1; TRBD1 matches at 9 bases. Germline V gene sequence: CDR1 MNHEY, CDR2 SMNVEV (reference sequence). V lost 3 bases and J lost 4; bases outside the gene matches: 6. This CDR3 is built from 15 residues. In nucleotides, the CDR3 is TGTGCCAGCAGTTTGGGTACAGGGGGCCTCACTGAAGCTTTCTTT. Its translation is CASSLGTGGLTEAFF.

This CDR3 is CASSLKGAYNEQFF. In DNA form, the CDR3 reads TGTGCCAGCAGCCTCAAGGGGGCCTACAATGAGCAGTTCTTC. V and J are TRBV3-1 (or the pseudogene TRBV3-2) and TRBJ2-1, with a weak D call TRBD1 (6 bases). This CDR3 has 14 residues. Trimming cost V 4 bases and J 2 bases, with 9 bases left between them. Germline V gives CDR1 LGHDT, CDR2 YNNKEL (reference sequence).

The chain carries TRBV6-5 and TRBJ1-1, with D possibly TRBD1 on 5 matching bases. There are 14 residues in the CDR3. Trimming shortened V by 10 bases and J by 1 base, and 16 bases separated the two germline ends. CDR1 is MNHEY and CDR2 is SVGAGI in the germline V gene. CDR3 sequence: CATKIRQTNTEAFF. In DNA, the CDR3 is TGTGCCACCAAAATAAGACAGACGAACACTGAAGCTTTCTTT.

The chain carries TRBV7-2 and TRBJ2-7, with D perhaps matching TRBD1 or TRBD2 (5 bases each). V lost 10 bases, J lost 2 bases, and 18 bases lay in between. The CDR3 loop spans 14 amino acids. Germline V gene sequence: CDR1 SGHTA, CDR2 FQGNSA. As DNA, the CDR3 is TGTGCCATCGAAGTGGGGACGCATCCCTACGAGCAGTACTTC. This encodes CAIEVGTHPYEQYF.

This chain connects TRBV2 to TRBJ2-3, with D perhaps matching TRBD1 (6 bases). Germline V gene sequence: CDR1 SNHLY, CDR2 FYNNEI. The CDR3 is made up of 15 amino acids. Between the trimmed V and J ends, which lost 3 bases and 3 bases, there was a span of 13 bases. Here the CDR3 reads CASSEISQGTDTQYF. The DNA for the CDR3 is TGTGCCAGCAGTGAGATCTCTCAGGGGACAGATACGCAGTATTTT.

This chain connects TRBV10-2 to TRBJ2-5; 9 nucleotides align to TRBD2. Looked up from germline, CDR1 is WSHSY and CDR2 is SAAADI. Trimming at V came to 5 bases and at J to 1 base, leaving 8 bases not matched to a gene. CDR3 length: 16 amino acids. CDR3 protein: CASSPMWRGGQETQYF. CDR3 DNA: TGCGCCAGCAGTCCGATGTGGCGGGGGGGCCAAGAGACCCAGTACTTC.

This chain joins TRBV6-4 and TRBJ2-2, with D perhaps matching TRBD1 (6 bases). The CDR3 length is 12 residues. V was cut by 3 bases and J by 7 bases, with 6 bases left in between. Germline loops: CDR1 MRHNA, CDR2 SNTAGT. Here the CDR3 DNA reads TGTGCCAGCAGTGAACAGGGCGGGGAGCTGTTTTTT. This sequence encodes CASSEQGGELFF.